This TCR beta chain was observed in a study of a mutant IDH1 vaccine in newly diagnosed glioma. Clones were read by immunoSEQ multiplex PCR, and TCRdb kept only the in-frame ones, dropping some. The sample yields some 87,000 clones, about four fifths seen once. The time point denotes: baseline, week 1 (first vaccination visit). Treatment meaning: pre-vaccination baseline after standard-of-care therapy. CDR1 is LGHNA, CDR2 YSLEER, per germline. V lost 2 bases, J lost 1 base, and 4 bases stayed unmatched. The CDR3 sequence is 16 residues long. The source was PBMCs, collected from a glioma patient treated with radiotherapy, temozolomide or both. V and J are TRBV4-3 and TRBJ2-3; 9 bases line up with TRBD2. The source is a man aged 40-49 years with glioma. The CDR3 here is CASSQSSGRGTDTQYF. The CDR3 DNA reads as TGCGCCAGCAGCCAAAGTAGCGGGAGAGGCACAGATACGCAGTATTTT.